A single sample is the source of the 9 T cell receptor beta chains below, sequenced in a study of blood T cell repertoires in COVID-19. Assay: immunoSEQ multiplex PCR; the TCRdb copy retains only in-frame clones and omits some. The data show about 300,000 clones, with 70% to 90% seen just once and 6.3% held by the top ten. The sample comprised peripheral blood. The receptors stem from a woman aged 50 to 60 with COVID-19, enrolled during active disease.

The CDR3 region is CTSSQDLSEQFF. For the CDR3, the DNA is TGCACCAGCAGCCAAGATCTAAGTGAGCAGTTCTTC. The J gene is TRBJ2-1, the V gene TRBV1; no check of the table's D call, TRBD2, against the DNA was made. TRBV1 counts as a pseudogene. CDR3 size: 12 residues.

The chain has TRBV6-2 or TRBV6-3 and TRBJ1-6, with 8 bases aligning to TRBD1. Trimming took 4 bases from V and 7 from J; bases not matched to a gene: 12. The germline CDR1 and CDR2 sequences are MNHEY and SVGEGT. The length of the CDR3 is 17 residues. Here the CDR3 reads CASSSSRDRLGNSPLHF. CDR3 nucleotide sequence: TGTGCCAGCAGTTCGTCCCGGGACAGGTTGGGGAATTCACCCCTCCACTTT.

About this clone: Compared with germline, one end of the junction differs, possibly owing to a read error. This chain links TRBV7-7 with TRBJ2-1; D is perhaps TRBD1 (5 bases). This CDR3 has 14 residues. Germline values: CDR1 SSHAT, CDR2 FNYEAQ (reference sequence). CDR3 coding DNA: TGTGCTAGCAGCTCAGGGCGGTTGGGCAATGAGCAGTTCTTC. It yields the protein CASSSGRLGNEQFF.

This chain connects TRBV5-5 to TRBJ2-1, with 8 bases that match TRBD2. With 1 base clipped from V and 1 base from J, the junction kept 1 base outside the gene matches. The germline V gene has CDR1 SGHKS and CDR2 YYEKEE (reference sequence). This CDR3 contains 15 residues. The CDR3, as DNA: TGTGCCAGCAGCTTGTTAGCGGGATCCTACAATGAGCAGTTCTTC. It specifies CASSLLAGSYNEQFF.

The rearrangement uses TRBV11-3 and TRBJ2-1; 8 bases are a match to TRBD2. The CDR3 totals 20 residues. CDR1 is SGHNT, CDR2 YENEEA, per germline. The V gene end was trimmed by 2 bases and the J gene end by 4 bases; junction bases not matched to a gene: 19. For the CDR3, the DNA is TGTGCCAGCAGCTTACCGCCCGGGACTAGTAAGGGAGGGTCTTACAATGAGCAGTTCTTC. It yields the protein CASSLPPGTSKGGSYNEQFF.

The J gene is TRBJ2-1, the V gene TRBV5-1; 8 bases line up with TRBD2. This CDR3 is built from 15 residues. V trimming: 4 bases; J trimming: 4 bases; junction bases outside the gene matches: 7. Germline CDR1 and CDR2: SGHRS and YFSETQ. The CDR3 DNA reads TGCGCCAGCAGCCCACTCCAGCGGGAGTACAATGAGCAGTTCTTC. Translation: CASSPLQREYNEQFF.

CDR3 nucleotides: TGCGCCAGCAGCCAAGTGAGTAGGGGCTACGAGCAGTACTTC. It yields the protein CASSQVSRGYEQYF. The J gene is TRBJ2-7, the V gene TRBV4-1; D perhaps matches TRBD1 (5 bases). The V and J ends lost 1 base and 3 bases respectively, with 10 bases between them. Germline V gene data show CDR1 as MGHRA and CDR2 as YSYEKL. The CDR3 has 14 amino acids.

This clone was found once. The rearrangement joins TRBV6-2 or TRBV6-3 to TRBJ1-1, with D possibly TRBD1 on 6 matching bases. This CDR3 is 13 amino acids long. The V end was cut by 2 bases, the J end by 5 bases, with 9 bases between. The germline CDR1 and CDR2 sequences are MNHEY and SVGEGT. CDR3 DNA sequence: TGTGCCAGCAGTTACGCAGGGGTGACTGAAGCTTTCTTT. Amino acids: CASSYAGVTEAFF.

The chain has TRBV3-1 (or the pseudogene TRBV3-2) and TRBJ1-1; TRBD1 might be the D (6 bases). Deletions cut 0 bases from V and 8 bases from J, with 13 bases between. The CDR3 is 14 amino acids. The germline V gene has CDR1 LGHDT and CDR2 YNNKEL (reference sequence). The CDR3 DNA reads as TGTGCCAGCAGCCAAGAATTGGGGGGGCGAGAAGCTTTCTTT. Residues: CASSQELGGREAFF.